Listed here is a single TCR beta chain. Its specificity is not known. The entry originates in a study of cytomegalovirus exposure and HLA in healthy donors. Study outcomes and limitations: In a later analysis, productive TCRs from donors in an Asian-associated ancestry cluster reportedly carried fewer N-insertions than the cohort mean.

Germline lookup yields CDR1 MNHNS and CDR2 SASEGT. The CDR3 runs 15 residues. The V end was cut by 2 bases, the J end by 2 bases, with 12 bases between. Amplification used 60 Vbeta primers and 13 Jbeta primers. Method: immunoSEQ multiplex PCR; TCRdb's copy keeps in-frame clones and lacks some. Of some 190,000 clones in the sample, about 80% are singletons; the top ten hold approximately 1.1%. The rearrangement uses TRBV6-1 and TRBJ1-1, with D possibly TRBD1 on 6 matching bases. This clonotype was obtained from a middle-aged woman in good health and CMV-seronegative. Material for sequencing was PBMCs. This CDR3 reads CASSEPRTDNTEAFF. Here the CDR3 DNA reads TGTGCCAGCAGTGAACCTAGGACAGACAACACTGAAGCTTTCTTT.